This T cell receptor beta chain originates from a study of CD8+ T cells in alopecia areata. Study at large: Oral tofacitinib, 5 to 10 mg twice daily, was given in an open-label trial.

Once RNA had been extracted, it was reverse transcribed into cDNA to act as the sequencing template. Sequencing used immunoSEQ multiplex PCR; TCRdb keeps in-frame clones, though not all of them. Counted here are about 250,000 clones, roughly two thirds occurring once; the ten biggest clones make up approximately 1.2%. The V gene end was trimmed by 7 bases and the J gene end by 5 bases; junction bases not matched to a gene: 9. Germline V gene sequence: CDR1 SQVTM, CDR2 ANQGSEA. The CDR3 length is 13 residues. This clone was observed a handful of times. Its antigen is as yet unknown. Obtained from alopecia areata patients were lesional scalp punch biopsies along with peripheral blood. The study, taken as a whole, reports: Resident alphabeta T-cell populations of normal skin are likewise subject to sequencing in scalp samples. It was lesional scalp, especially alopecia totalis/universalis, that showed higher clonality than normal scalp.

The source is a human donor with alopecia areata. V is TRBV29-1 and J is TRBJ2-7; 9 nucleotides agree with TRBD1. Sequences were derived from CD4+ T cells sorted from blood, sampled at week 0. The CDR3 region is CSARTGASHEQYF. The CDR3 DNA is TGCAGCGCCCGGACAGGGGCGAGCCACGAGCAGTACTTC.